This T cell receptor beta chain was captured in a study of T cell repertoires in cytomegalovirus infection. Across the whole study: Indicated by public TCR beta signatures were CMV infection and matching HLA type.

This clonotype was seen a few times. What it binds is not known. Study-level points and caveats: HLA-C-restricted CMV-specific TCR beta clonotypes prevailed in the ex vivo response. Carriers of CMV plus the relevant HLA were identified by cumulative public TCR beta family frequency.

TCRdb processed the reads anew with MiXCR; each CDR3 protein has one entry. The profile covers a few hundred thousand distinct CDR3 sequences, with 9.5% appearing a single time and around 4.1% taken by the ten largest. Trimming removed 1 base from V and 4 bases from J; junction bases left unmatched: 0. Looked up from germline, CDR1 is LGHNA and CDR2 is YSLEER. The CDR3 covers 15 residues. The genes are TRBV4-3 and TRBJ1-4, with TRBD1 matching over 10 bases. Sequencing input: PBMCs. The TCR was taken from a human donor in good health (CMV status not recorded). Some clones in this sample may be carry-over from other donors' samples. The CDR3 region is CASSQGTGGNEKLFF. The CDR3 coding sequence is TGCGCCAGCAGCCAAGGGACAGGGGGTAATGAAAAACTGTTTTTT.